The clone carrying this TCR beta chain was recorded at least ten times. What it recognizes is unknown. The investigators amplified TCR beta CDR3 regions from RNA transcripts. A set of HTBI primers served as the primers for a first-round RT-PCR of the TCR CDR3. MiXCR was run by TCRdb on the multiplex PCR reads, yielding one entry per CDR3 protein. This table holds under 350,000 distinct CDR3 sequences, 18% found once. This CDR3 is 14 amino acids long. Germline values: CDR1 MDHEN, CDR2 SYDVKM. Trimming shortened V by 3 bases and J by 6 bases, and 13 bases separated the two germline ends. An absence of ophthalmopathy progression within 18 months meant stable Graves' hyperthyroidism. The study enrolled patients aged 18 to 65 with newly diagnosed hyperthyroidism of under 2 months' duration. The data stem from a study of T cells in Graves' hyperthyroidism and ophthalmopathy. The study's findings and limits: Model-based prediction identified ophthalmopathy a median around 6.5 months prior to its onset.

This TCR came from a woman aged 50 to 60 with Graves' hyperthyroidism. J is TRBJ2-3 and V is TRBV28; perhaps TRBD2 as D (5 bases). Source material: blood. The DNA of the CDR3 is TGTGCCAGCAGTTTCGGAGGCGGGCTGGATACGCAGTATTTT. Its protein product is CASSFGGGLDTQYF.